This entry lists 18 T cell receptor beta chains sequenced from one sample in a study of radiation and T cells in renal cell carcinoma (dated by TCRdb to about 2020). Library preparation used the immunoSEQ multiplex PCR assay. TCRdb retrieved this table from immuneACCESS and kept in-frame rearrangements only. Not all clones are present; in checked studies, unresolved V genes account for under half, and no reason is known for the remainder. The sample table lists some 10,000 clones, 50% to 60% of them with a count of one. The ten largest clones add up to less than 10% of the sample. The time point label corresponds to: tumor resected at nephrectomy. Sample treatment or condition, as interpreted from the label and publication: treatment-naive control, cytoreductive nephrectomy. The material was tumor tissue, obtained from a patient whose treatment was nephrectomy without radiotherapy. The receptor set was obtained from a middle-aged man with renal cell carcinoma.

This chain uses TRBV9 with TRBJ2-1; weak D call: TRBD2 (6 bases). The CDR3 is made up of 17 amino acids. Germline-derived CDR1 and CDR2 are SGDLS and YYNGEE. Trimming removed 0 bases from V and 10 bases from J, with 23 bases in between. The CDR3 reads CASSVGGSGGPIEEQFF. CDR3 coding DNA: TGTGCCAGCAGCGTAGGAGGTAGCGGAGGTCCAATAGAGGAGCAGTTCTTC.

V and J are TRBV7-9 and TRBJ2-6, with D unresolved. The germline V gene has CDR1 SEHNR and CDR2 FQNEAQ (reference sequence). Trimming took off 5 bases at V and 3 bases at J, with 14 bases between the two ends. CDR3 length: 16 residues. The CDR3 region has the DNA TGTGCCAGCAGCCCCTGGCGCCGGGTTGGGGCCAACGTCCTGACTTTC. This encodes CASSPWRRVGANVLTF.

The V gene is TRBV10-3, the J gene TRBJ2-4; D is unclear. Between the trimmed V and J ends, which lost 0 bases and 8 bases, there was a span of 11 bases. CDR1 is ENHRY, CDR2 SYGVKD, per germline. The CDR3 extends over 14 amino acids. CDR3 region: CAISESTVPDIQYF. CDR3 DNA sequence: TGTGCCATCAGTGAGTCGACCGTGCCGGACATTCAGTACTTC.

The table lists this clone with a few counts. This chain links TRBV5-6 with TRBJ2-5; a weak D match, TRBD2 (6 bases). Germline V CDR1 and CDR2: SGHDT, YYEEEE. V was trimmed by 1 base and J by 5 bases, leaving 15 bases between them. The CDR3 totals 15 residues. CDR3: CASSLNGRGGETQYF. The CDR3 bases are TGTGCCAGCAGCTTGAACGGGAGAGGCGGGGAGACCCAGTACTTC.

This clone has more than one count but fewer than ten. The chain couples TRBV2 to TRBJ2-1; a weak D match, TRBD2 (5 bases). This CDR3 has 13 residues. Germline V CDR1 and CDR2: SNHLY, FYNNEI. Trimming pared 8 bases from V and 7 bases from J, leaving 15 bases between. This CDR3 reads CASGESRGNEQFF. In DNA form, the CDR3 reads TGTGCCAGCGGCGAATCTAGAGGGAATGAGCAGTTCTTC. Filled out from reference TRBV2 and TRBJ2-1, the complete variable domain reads EPEVTQTPSHQVTQMGQEVILRCVPISNHLYFYWYRQILGQKVEFLVSFYNNEISEKSEIFDDQFSVERPDGSNFTLKIRSTKLEDSAMYFCASGESRGNEQFFGPGTRLTVL.

The V call is TRBV7-2, the J call TRBJ2-2; D perhaps matches TRBD1 (5 bases). The CDR3 length is 14 residues. V gave up 3 bases and J gave up 6 bases, with 11 bases separating them. Per the germline V gene, CDR1 is SGHTA and CDR2 is FQGNSA. As DNA, the CDR3 is TGTGCCAGCAGCTTTGATGGGGCAGCCGGGGAGCTGTTTTTT. Its translation: CASSFDGAAGELFF.

This clone was detected a few times. V usage is TRBV30 and J usage is TRBJ1-1; 10 positions match TRBD1. V lost 0 bases, J lost 4 bases, and 8 bases stayed unmatched. The CDR3 length is 16 residues. CDR1 is GTSNPN and CDR2 is SVGIG in the germline V gene (reference sequence). Written as DNA, the CDR3 is TGTGCCTGGAGTGTATTCCGAGACAGGGGGCTCACTGAAGCTTTCTTT. As protein: CAWSVFRDRGLTEAFF.

The sample holds one count of this clone. The rearrangement joins TRBV28 to TRBJ2-7, with D possibly being TRBD2 (5 bases). Germline V gene sequence: CDR1 MDHEN, CDR2 SYDVKM. The CDR3 has 12 amino acids. Trimming stripped 6 bases from V and 6 bases from J, with 12 bases between. CDR3 in DNA: TGTGCCAGCAGCCAAGGACTCCTCGAGCAGTACTTC. The encoded protein is CASSQGLLEQYF.

The chain employs TRBV9 and TRBJ2-5; D may be TRBD1 or TRBD2 (5 bases each). V lost 3 bases and J 5 bases, leaving 17 bases between the germline ends. Germline V CDR1 and CDR2: SGDLS, YYNGEE. The CDR3 covers 15 residues. The CDR3: CASSANSGLRETQYF. In DNA, the CDR3 is TGTGCCAGCAGCGCGAACTCGGGGCTTAGGGAGACCCAGTACTTC.

Only one count was recorded for this clone. J is TRBJ1-2 and V is TRBV15; D remains ambiguous. V was cut by 5 bases and J by 3 bases, with 13 bases left in between. The CDR3 totals 14 residues. The germline V gene encodes CDR1 LNHNV and CDR2 YYDKDF (reference sequence). The CDR3 here is CATSDEEGYYGYTF. In DNA, the CDR3 is TGTGCCACCAGCGACGAGGAGGGCTACTATGGCTACACCTTC.

V is TRBV6-5 and J is TRBJ2-2; D is undetermined. V dropped 6 bases and J dropped 4 bases, with 9 bases sitting between them. This CDR3 region has 13 residues. CDR1 is MNHEY and CDR2 is SVGAGI in the germline V gene. DNA of the CDR3: TGTGCCAGCAGCACCATTAGCACCGGGGAGCTGTTTTTT. This encodes CASSTISTGELFF.

This clone has just one count. J is TRBJ2-1 and V is TRBV19; weak D call: TRBD2 (7 bases). The V and J ends lost 1 base and 3 bases respectively, with 16 bases between them. Germline V gene data show CDR1 as LNHDA and CDR2 as SQIVND (reference sequence). This CDR3 comprises 17 residues. Written as DNA, the CDR3 is TGTGCCAGTAGTATAGTGGGGGGGCGGGAGAACTACAATGAGCAGTTCTTC. Its protein is CASSIVGGRENYNEQFF.

By frequency in the sample, this clone is medium-sized. V gene TRBV7-2 combines with J gene TRBJ2-2; 7 nucleotides agree with TRBD1. This CDR3 spans 14 amino acids. Germline CDR1 and CDR2: SGHTA and FQGNSA. Trimming took 3 bases from V and 4 from J; bases not matched to a gene: 2. The CDR3 spells CASSFDRVTGELFF. The CDR3 nucleotides read TGTGCCAGCAGCTTTGACAGGGTCACCGGGGAGCTGTTTTTT.

V gene TRBV28 combines with J gene TRBJ1-1, with unresolved D. CDR3 size: 14 residues. With 1 base removed from V and 2 bases from J, the gap between germline ends came to 8 bases. Per the germline V gene, CDR1 is MDHEN and CDR2 is SYDVKM. The CDR3 here is CASSLLGLNTEAFF. The CDR3 coding sequence is TGTGCCAGCAGTTTATTAGGCCTAAACACTGAAGCTTTCTTT.

This clone was counted only a few times. The chain uses TRBV2 and TRBJ1-5, with D possibly being TRBD1 (6 bases). Trimming stripped 6 bases from V and 6 bases from J, with 12 bases between. CDR1 is SNHLY, CDR2 FYNNEI, per germline. There are 13 residues in the CDR3. The CDR3: CASSLQGGQPQHF. The CDR3 DNA is TGTGCCAGCAGCTTACAGGGAGGTCAGCCCCAGCATTTT.

The V and J genes are TRBV13 and TRBJ2-3; no reliable D call. Germline values: CDR1 PRHDT, CDR2 FYEKMQ (reference sequence). Trimming stripped 5 bases from V and 0 bases from J, with 9 bases between. CDR3 size: 14 residues. The CDR3 region has the DNA TGTGCCAGCAGCCATAGCATTAGCACAGATACGCAGTATTTT. The encoded protein is CASSHSISTDTQYF.

The gene calls are TRBV5-4 and TRBJ1-2, with unresolved D. Germline assignment: CDR1 SGHNT and CDR2 YYREEE (reference sequence). This CDR3 has 13 amino acids. Trimming took 1 base from V and 8 from J, leaving 12 bases between them. The CDR3 DNA follows: TGTGCCAGCAGCTTGTATCCGTCAAGCGGCTACACCTTC. Its translation: CASSLYPSSGYTF.

The rearrangement uses TRBV4-1 and TRBJ2-1, with 9 bases aligning to TRBD2. The CDR3 consists of 15 residues. The germline V gene encodes CDR1 MGHRA and CDR2 YSYEKL. Trimming cost V 4 bases and J 1 base; bases outside gene matches: 2. CDR3 loop: CASSPAGGSYNEQFF. The CDR3 DNA reads TGCGCCAGCAGCCCAGCGGGAGGATCCTACAATGAGCAGTTCTTC.